The 13 T cell receptor beta chains below come from one sample, sequenced in a study of OX40 agonist ivuxolimab in advanced cancers. TCRdb keeps only in-frame clones here, not all; method: immunoSEQ multiplex PCR. The sample lists 65,000 to 85,000 clones; approximately 81% were seen once. The specimen comprised CD4+ or CD8+ T cells sorted from blood, sampled in a trial of the OX40 agonist ivuxolimab. These receptors were obtained from an adult with an advanced solid tumor such as melanoma, head and neck, liver or kidney cancer.

This clone was seen more than once but under ten times. The V call is TRBV30, the J call TRBJ1-2, with D uncertain. V lost 1 base and J 5 bases, leaving 8 bases between the germline ends. CDR1 GTSNPN and CDR2 SVGIG come from the germline V gene (reference sequence). CDR3 length: 12 residues. In DNA, the CDR3 is TGTGCCTGGAGTGGAGACACGTATGGCTACACCTTC. This translates into CAWSGDTYGYTF. Variable domain in full (rest from reference TRBV30 and TRBJ1-2): SQTIHQWPATLVQPVGSPLSLECTVEGTSNPNLYWYRQAAGRGLQLLFYSVGIGQISSEVPQNLSASRPQDRQFILSSKKLLLSDSGFYLCAWSGDTYGYTFGSGTRLTVV.

The V gene is TRBV2, the J gene TRBJ1-1; a possible D gene is TRBD1 (5 bases). Trimming removed 5 bases from V and 1 base from J, with 8 bases in between. CDR3 length: 13 amino acids. Germline V gene lookup returns CDR1 SNHLY and CDR2 FYNNEI. The CDR3 region has the DNA TGTGCCAGCAGTTATACAGGGAACACTGAAGCTTTCTTT. Amino acids: CASSYTGNTEAFF.

The chain has TRBV11-2 and TRBJ2-7, with a weak D call TRBD1 (5 bases). CDR1 SGHAT and CDR2 FQNNGV come from the germline V gene. The CDR3 consists of 13 residues. The V gene lost 3 bases and the J gene lost 5 bases, with 11 bases spanning the gap. The CDR3 loop is CASSLVRVHEQYF. The DNA for the CDR3 is TGTGCCAGCAGCTTGGTCAGGGTCCACGAGCAGTACTTC.

The rearrangement uses TRBV5-1 and TRBJ2-3; TRBD1 is a possible D gene (6 bases). CDR3 length: 15 amino acids. The V and J ends lost 4 bases and 1 base respectively, with 13 bases between them. Germline V gives CDR1 SGHRS, CDR2 YFSETQ. DNA for the CDR3: TGCGCCAGCAGCCAGGGGATCACTGGCACAGATACGCAGTATTTT. Translated, it gives CASSQGITGTDTQYF.

This chain connects TRBV5-1 to TRBJ1-1; 9 bases fit TRBD1. Trimming at V came to 4 bases and at J to 3 bases, leaving 4 bases not matched to a gene. Germline CDR1 SGHRS, CDR2 YFSETQ. This CDR3 comprises 14 residues. The CDR3: CASSHGDRDTEAFF. Here the CDR3 DNA reads TGCGCCAGCAGCCATGGGGACAGGGACACTGAAGCTTTCTTT.

The chain couples TRBV30 to TRBJ1-6, with D perhaps TRBD1 (5 bases). V was cut by 3 bases and J by 6 bases, with 12 bases left in between. This CDR3 comprises 14 residues. Germline CDR1 reads GTSNPN; CDR2 reads SVGIG (reference sequence). CDR3 in amino acids: CAWSPRGPNSPLHF. CDR3 nucleotides: TGTGCCTGGAGCCCCCGGGGCCCTAATTCACCCCTCCACTTT. Full variable domain (missing parts from reference TRBV30 and TRBJ1-6): SQTIHQWPATLVQPVGSPLSLECTVEGTSNPNLYWYRQAAGRGLQLLFYSVGIGQISSEVPQNLSASRPQDRQFILSSKKLLLSDSGFYLCAWSPRGPNSPLHFGNGTRLTVT.

J is TRBJ1-5 and V is TRBV7-9; D gene ambiguous. CDR3 length equals 15 residues. The germline V gene has CDR1 SEHNR and CDR2 FQNEAQ (reference sequence). The V end was cut by 2 bases, the J end by 2 bases, with 10 bases between. The CDR3: CASSLKGQGNQPQHF. In DNA, the CDR3 is TGTGCCAGCAGCTTAAAGGGTCAGGGCAATCAGCCCCAGCATTTT.

V usage is TRBV6-1 and J usage is TRBJ1-5; D is undetermined. The CDR3 sequence is 14 residues long. Trimming stripped 2 bases from V and 4 bases from J, with 9 bases between. Germline assignment: CDR1 MNHNS and CDR2 SASEGT. CDR3 DNA sequence: TGTGCCAGCAGTGAATCACGGAGAAATCAGCCCCAGCATTTT. Translated: CASSESRRNQPQHF.

The chain uses TRBV10-2 and TRBJ2-3; 7 bases map to TRBD2. V was pared by 7 bases and J by 1 base, with 8 bases of the junction left unmatched. The CDR3 extends over 15 amino acids. Germline assignment: CDR1 WSHSY and CDR2 SAAADI. CDR3 residues: CASNPQGGGTDTQYF. The CDR3 DNA is TGCGCCAGCAATCCTCAGGGAGGGGGCACAGATACGCAGTATTTT.

This chain links TRBV11-2 with TRBJ2-3, with TRBD2 identical over 9 bases. Germline lookup yields CDR1 SGHAT and CDR2 FQNNGV. This CDR3 has 17 residues. V trimming: 2 bases; J trimming: 6 bases; junction bases outside the gene matches: 12. The CDR3 loop is CASSLTPHSGSRDTQYF. In DNA form, the CDR3 reads TGTGCCAGCAGCTTAACACCTCATAGCGGGAGTCGGGATACGCAGTATTTT.

This clone was counted a single time. The V gene is TRBV28, the J gene TRBJ2-7, with 8 bases matching TRBD1. Germline values: CDR1 MDHEN, CDR2 SYDVKM. The CDR3 extends over 13 amino acids. Trimming took 3 bases from V and 2 from J; bases not matched to a gene: 0. The CDR3 reads CASSLTGAYEQYF. CDR3 nucleotide sequence: TGTGCCAGCAGTTTGACAGGGGCCTACGAGCAGTACTTC.

This sequence joins TRBV14 and TRBJ2-5, with unresolved D. The germline V gene has CDR1 SGHDN and CDR2 FVKESK. This CDR3 comprises 12 residues. V lost 3 bases, J lost 7 bases, and 9 bases lay in between. CDR3 sequence: CASSHTGWTQYF. CDR3 sequence (DNA): TGTGCCAGCAGCCACACGGGTTGGACCCAGTACTTC.

The V call is TRBV30, the J call TRBJ2-1, with TRBD2 matching over 13 bases. The CDR3 is 15 amino acids. The J segment lost 9 bases and the V segment lost 4 bases, leaving 9 bases of the junction unmatched. The germline V gene has CDR1 GTSNPN and CDR2 SVGIG (reference sequence). The CDR3 DNA reads as TGTGCCTGGACCCGACCGGGACTAGCGGGATCTGAGCAGTTCTTC. Its protein product is CAWTRPGLAGSEQFF.